The 9 T cell receptor beta chains below come from one sample, sequenced in a study of blood T cell repertoires in COVID-19. TCRdb's copy holds only in-frame clones and misses some; the assay was immunoSEQ multiplex PCR. The sample yields about 110,000 clones, over 80% seen once. Source material: peripheral blood. These receptors all stem from a woman between 70 and 85 years old with acute or convalescent COVID-19.

This clone has just one count. The chain carries TRBV25-1 and TRBJ1-6, with 9 positions matching TRBD1. The CDR3 length is 16 residues. Germline-derived CDR1 and CDR2 are MGHDK and SYGVNS. V lost 4 bases and J lost 8; bases outside the gene matches: 9. The CDR3 DNA follows: TGTGCCAGCAGTGTCAGCGGGACAGGGAATTATTCACCCCTCCACTTT. Translating it yields CASSVSGTGNYSPLHF.

This sequence joins TRBV18 and TRBJ1-2; 7 positions match TRBD1. V gave up 2 bases and J gave up 7 bases; unmatched junction bases: 7. Germline CDR1 and CDR2: KGHSH and LQKENI. CDR3 length: 14 amino acids. This CDR3 reads CASSPNRGSPGYTF. CDR3 coding DNA: TGTGCCAGCTCACCAAACAGGGGAAGTCCTGGCTACACCTTC.

DNA of the CDR3: TGTGCCAGCAGCTTCTCAGGGAGCAATCAGCCCCAGCATTTT. The encoded protein is CASSFSGSNQPQHF. The chain links TRBV7-9 to TRBJ1-5; maybe TRBD1 (5 bases). V was pared by 3 bases and J by 1 base, with 7 bases between. The CDR3 loop spans 14 amino acids. Germline-derived CDR1 and CDR2 are SEHNR and FQNEAQ (reference sequence).

The CDR3 protein is CASSYSYGVGSTEAFF. In DNA form, the CDR3 reads TGTGCCAGCAGTTACTCGTATGGAGTAGGGAGCACTGAAGCTTTCTTT. This chain connects TRBV6-2 or TRBV6-3 to TRBJ1-1, with D unclear. V was trimmed by 0 bases and J by 4 bases, leaving 15 bases between them. CDR1 MNHEY and CDR2 SVGEGT come from the germline V gene. The CDR3 is 16 residues long.

The rearrangement uses TRBV7-8 and TRBJ2-1; 7 positions agree with TRBD1. Germline V gene data show CDR1 as SGHVS and CDR2 as FQNEAQ. J gave up 6 bases and V 5 bases, and 10 bases lay outside the gene matches. The CDR3 consists of 15 residues. In nucleotides, the CDR3 is TGTGCCAGCAGCGAGTGGGACAGACCCTCCAATGAGCAGTTCTTC. It codes for CASSEWDRPSNEQFF.

This clone was seen once. The rearrangement uses TRBV5-4 and TRBJ2-3, with D perhaps TRBD2 (5 bases). Germline-derived CDR1 and CDR2 are SGHNT and YYREEE (reference sequence). The CDR3 spans 13 residues. Trimming removed 3 bases from V and 10 bases from J, with 15 bases in between. CDR3 residues: CASSWEHKTPQYF. The CDR3 bases are TGTGCCAGCAGCTGGGAGCATAAAACTCCGCAGTATTTT.

The chain joins TRBV3-1 (or the pseudogene TRBV3-2) to TRBJ2-7; D perhaps matches TRBD1 (5 bases). Germline CDR1 is LGHDT and CDR2 is YNNKEL (reference sequence). The CDR3 spans 14 residues. V lost 3 bases and J lost 2, with 11 bases in between. The DNA of the CDR3 is TGTGCCAGCAGCCATACAGGTTACCCCTACGAGCAGTACGTC. Protein product: CASSHTGYPYEQYV.

This chain joins TRBV7-3 and TRBJ2-3; D is perhaps TRBD1 (6 bases). CDR1 SGHTA and CDR2 FQGTGA come from the germline V gene. CDR3 length equals 15 residues. The V end lost 5 bases, the J end lost 0 bases, and 12 bases lay between the germline ends. In DNA, the CDR3 is TGTGCCAGCAGCATCGGGACAACTAGCACAGATACGCAGTATTTT. Translating it yields CASSIGTTSTDTQYF.

This clone occurred once. The chain combines TRBV28 with TRBJ1-2; weak D call: TRBD1 (6 bases). V was clipped by 2 bases and J by 6 bases, with 13 bases between them. The CDR3 extends over 14 amino acids. Per the germline V gene, CDR1 is MDHEN and CDR2 is SYDVKM. CDR3: CASSLNEGVNGYTF. The CDR3 nucleotides read TGTGCCAGCAGTTTAAATGAGGGGGTGAATGGCTACACCTTC.